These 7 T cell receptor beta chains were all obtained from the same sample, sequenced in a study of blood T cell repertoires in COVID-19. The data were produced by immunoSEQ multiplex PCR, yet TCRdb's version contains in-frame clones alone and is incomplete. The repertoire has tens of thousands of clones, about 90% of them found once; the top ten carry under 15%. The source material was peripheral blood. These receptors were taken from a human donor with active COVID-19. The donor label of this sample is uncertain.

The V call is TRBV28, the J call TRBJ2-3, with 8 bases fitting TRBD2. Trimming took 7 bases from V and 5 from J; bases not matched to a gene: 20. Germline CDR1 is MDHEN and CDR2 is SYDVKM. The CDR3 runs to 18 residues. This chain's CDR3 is CASIPTHLAGYKLDTQYF. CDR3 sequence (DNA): TGTGCCAGCATCCCAACTCATCTAGCGGGCTACAAGTTAGATACGCAGTATTTT.

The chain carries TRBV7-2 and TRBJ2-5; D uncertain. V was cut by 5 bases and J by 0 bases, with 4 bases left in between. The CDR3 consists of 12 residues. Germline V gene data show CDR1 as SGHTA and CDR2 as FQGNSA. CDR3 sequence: CASSQYQETQYF. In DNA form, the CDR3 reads TGTGCCAGCAGCCAGTACCAAGAGACCCAGTACTTC.

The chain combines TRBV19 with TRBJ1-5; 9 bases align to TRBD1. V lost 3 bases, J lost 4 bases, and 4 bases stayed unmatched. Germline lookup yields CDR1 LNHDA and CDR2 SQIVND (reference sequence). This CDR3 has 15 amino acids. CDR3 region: CASSMAGTGNQPQHF. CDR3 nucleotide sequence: TGTGCCAGTAGTATGGCCGGGACAGGGAATCAGCCCCAGCATTTT.

The CDR3 reads CASSLGTAGNTIYF. The DNA of the CDR3 is TGTGCCAGCAGTTTAGGGACAGCTGGAAACACCATATATTTT. The rearrangement links TRBV28 to TRBJ1-3; 7 bases align to TRBD1. Germline V lookup: CDR1 MDHEN, CDR2 SYDVKM. V dropped 2 bases and J dropped 2; count of bases not matched to a gene: 0. The CDR3 length is 14 residues. The whole variable domain, remainder taken from reference TRBV28 and TRBJ1-3, is DVKVTQSSRYLVKRTGEKVFLECVQDMDHENMFWYRQDPGLGLRLIYFSYDVKMKEKGDIPEGYSVSREKKERFSLILESASTNQTSMYLCASSLGTAGNTIYFGEGSWLTVV.

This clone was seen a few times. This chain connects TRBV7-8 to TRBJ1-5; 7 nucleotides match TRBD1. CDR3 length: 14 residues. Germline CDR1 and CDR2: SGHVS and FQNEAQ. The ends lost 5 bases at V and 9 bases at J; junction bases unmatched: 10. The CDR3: CASSPRQGFAPQHF. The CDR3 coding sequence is TGTGCCAGCAGCCCGAGACAGGGCTTCGCGCCCCAGCATTTT.

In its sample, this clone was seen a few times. The CDR3 spells CASSLLTLGDEQFF. The CDR3 nucleotides are TGTGCCAGCTCTTTGCTCACCCTCGGGGATGAGCAGTTCTTC. The chain recombines TRBV18 with TRBJ2-1; maybe TRBD2 (5 bases). The CDR3 is 14 amino acids. Germline values: CDR1 KGHSH, CDR2 LQKENI. The ends were cut back, 6 bases at V and 8 bases at J, with 17 bases in the middle.

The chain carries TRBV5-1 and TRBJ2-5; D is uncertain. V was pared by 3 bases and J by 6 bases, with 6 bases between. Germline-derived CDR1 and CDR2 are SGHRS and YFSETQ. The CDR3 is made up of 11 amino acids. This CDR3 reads CASSSSQTQYF. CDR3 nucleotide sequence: TGCGCCAGCAGCTCATCCCAGACCCAGTACTTC.